This T cell receptor beta chain emerged from a study of CD8+CD57+ T cells in acquired aplastic anemia. Study-wide background: Average DNA yield from sorted CD4+ and CD8+ cells was around 3.2 ug. Healthy donors gave about 10.8 million reads on average for CD4+ cells.

Study-level points and caveats: A significant difference in CD8+ Simpson's diversity between patients and controls was not found. The same twenty-nine CD8+ CDR3 sequences occurred in patients and in controls.

The CDR3 spans 14 residues. Trimming took 2 bases from V and 4 from J; bases not matched to a gene: 2. Germline V gene lookup returns CDR1 ENHRY and CDR2 SYGVKD. The use of genomic DNA as template underpinned the TCR beta VDJ and CDR3 profiling. TCRdb itself ran the reads through MiXCR, one entry per CDR3 protein. The repertoire holds 190,000 or so distinct CDR3 sequences, with about 59% as singletons. This clonotype was detected only a few times. Its antigen is as yet unknown. Sequences were obtained from sorted CD4+, CD8+, or CD8+CD57+ T cells (not recorded which) from PBMCs. This clonotype originated in a human donor in good health. The chain combines TRBV10-3 with TRBJ1-5; 7 bases agree with TRBD1. As DNA, the CDR3 is TGTGCCATCAGTGAGGGGACAGAGAATCAGCCCCAGCATTTT. Translated, it gives CAISEGTENQPQHF.